Each of the 20 T cell receptor beta chains below was sequenced from the same sample in a study of CD8+ T cells in alopecia areata. Noted treatment: oral pan-JAK inhibitor, 5-10 mg twice daily. Following RNA extraction, reverse transcription yielded cDNA that acted as the sequencing template. Here immunoSEQ multiplex PCR was the method, and the copy in TCRdb shows in-frame clones only, minus some. The sample lists 120,000 or so clones; approximately 60% were seen once. Sequenced material: CD4+ T cells sorted from blood, taken at week 4, from a patient treated with tofacitinib. These receptors were collected from a human donor with alopecia areata.

The V call is TRBV7-7, the J call TRBJ1-2, with 12 nucleotides matching TRBD1. Germline trimming cut 4 bases from V and 6 bases from J; bases unmatched to any gene: 9. The germline gives CDR1 SSHAT, CDR2 FNYEAQ (reference sequence). The CDR3 is made up of 16 amino acids. The CDR3 reads CASSSPTGTGGNGYTF. The DNA of the CDR3 is TGTGCCAGCAGCTCCCCCACCGGGACAGGGGGCAATGGCTACACCTTC.

The chain links TRBV9 to TRBJ2-5, with TRBD2 as a possible D gene (5 bases). CDR1 and CDR2 (germline): SGDLS, YYNGEE. Deletions cut 3 bases from V and 0 bases from J, with 9 bases between. The CDR3 contains 14 residues. DNA for the CDR3: TGTGCCAGCAGCGGGGCGACTAACCAAGAGACCCAGTACTTC. It is translated as CASSGATNQETQYF.

This chain links TRBV10-3 with TRBJ2-1, with 7 nucleotides matching TRBD2. In germline, CDR1 is ENHRY, CDR2 SYGVKD. The CDR3 is 11 amino acids. Trimming at V came to 10 bases and at J to 9 bases, leaving 6 bases not matched to a gene. The CDR3 is CATGEGGEQFF. CDR3 bases: TGTGCCACCGGGGAGGGCGGTGAGCAGTTCTTC.

This clone was detected ten times or more. The rearrangement uses TRBV7-6 and TRBJ1-3; 9 nucleotides align to TRBD1. Germline CDR1 reads SGHVS; CDR2 reads FNYEAQ. The CDR3 has 14 residues. V shed 5 bases and J 8 bases; nucleotides not matched to a gene: 7. The CDR3 sequence: CASSEGTGRDTIYF. The DNA for the CDR3 is TGTGCCAGCAGCGAGGGGACAGGGCGAGACACCATATATTTT.

This chain joins TRBV5-4 and TRBJ2-3; 7 bases agree with TRBD2. Germline trimming cut 0 bases from V and 5 bases from J; bases unmatched to any gene: 6. The germline CDR1 and CDR2 sequences are SGHNT and YYREEE (reference sequence). The CDR3 is made up of 15 amino acids. CDR3 in DNA: TGTGCCAGCAGCTTGGTCGGGAGGAGAAGAGATACGCAGTATTTT. Translated: CASSLVGRRRDTQYF.

This chain links TRBV2 with TRBJ1-2; perhaps TRBD1 as D (5 bases). The CDR3 runs to 13 residues. Per the germline V gene, CDR1 is SNHLY and CDR2 is FYNNEI. The V end lost 3 bases, the J end lost 3 bases, and 8 bases lay between the germline ends. Written as DNA, the CDR3 is TGTGCCAGCAGTGACCAGGGCGACTATGGCTACACCTTC. This translates into CASSDQGDYGYTF.

There are a few counts of this clone. The CDR3 reads CASSQDRVHTQYF. The CDR3 nucleotides are TGCGCCAGCAGCCAAGACAGGGTGCATACGCAGTATTTT. This chain joins TRBV4-3 and TRBJ2-3, with TRBD1 as a possible D gene (5 bases). The CDR3 has 13 residues. Germline V lookup: CDR1 LGHNA, CDR2 YSLEER. Deletions cut 0 bases from V and 7 bases from J, with 8 bases between.

V gene TRBV28 combines with J gene TRBJ2-6; no clear D gene. CDR3 size: 15 residues. V was clipped by 3 bases and J by 1 base, with 7 bases between them. The germline V gene has CDR1 MDHEN and CDR2 SYDVKM. This CDR3 reads CASSFQGSGANVLTF. The CDR3, as DNA: TGTGCCAGCAGTTTTCAAGGATCTGGGGCCAACGTCCTGACTTTC.

The rearrangement joins TRBV29-1 to TRBJ1-1; D uncertain. The germline gives CDR1 SQVTM, CDR2 ANQGSEA. Deletions cut 4 bases from V and 5 bases from J, with 11 bases between. The CDR3 totals 12 residues. The CDR3 coding sequence is TGCAGCGTTGTGCGGGGTCGGACTGAAGCTTTCTTT. This sequence encodes CSVVRGRTEAFF.

The V call is TRBV6-5, the J call TRBJ1-2, with TRBD1 as a possible D gene (6 bases). Germline CDR1 is MNHEY and CDR2 is SVGAGI. The CDR3 loop spans 14 amino acids. V lost 5 bases and J lost 8, with 18 bases in between. CDR3 coding DNA: TGTGCCAGCAGTGCGCCGGGGGCGTATGAGGGCTACACCTTC. Its translation is CASSAPGAYEGYTF.

This chain links TRBV2 with TRBJ2-5; 10 bases are a match to TRBD2. Trimming at V came to 7 bases and at J to 2 bases, leaving 4 bases not matched to a gene. This CDR3 is 14 amino acids long. Germline V CDR1 and CDR2: SNHLY, FYNNEI. CDR3 sequence (DNA): TGTGCCAGCACACTAGCGGGGCTACAAGAGACCCAGTACTTC. Translating gives CASTLAGLQETQYF.

This clone was seen just once. The chain uses TRBV2 and TRBJ1-1; D gene unclear. Trimming pared 2 bases from V and 4 bases from J, leaving 8 bases between. CDR1 and CDR2 (germline): SNHLY, FYNNEI. CDR3 size: 13 residues. The CDR3 coding sequence is TGTGCCAGCAGTGAAAATTGGGGCACTGAAGCTTTCTTT. Translating it yields CASSENWGTEAFF.

V is TRBV10-3 and J is TRBJ2-6, with TRBD1 matching 9 bases. CDR3 length: 16 amino acids. CDR1 is ENHRY, CDR2 SYGVKD, per germline. The J segment lost 4 bases and the V segment lost 9 bases, leaving 10 bases of the junction unmatched. Written as DNA, the CDR3 is TGTGCCATGGCCGGGACAGGGACGCGGGGGGCCAACGTCCTGACTTTC. Its protein is CAMAGTGTRGANVLTF.

The chain employs TRBV10-3 and TRBJ2-7, with D possibly matching TRBD1 (6 bases). Deletions cut 3 bases from V and 9 bases from J, with 15 bases between. This CDR3 has 13 residues. CDR1 is ENHRY, CDR2 SYGVKD, per germline. CDR3 sequence reads: CAISDLQGSGQYF. In nucleotides, the CDR3 is TGTGCCATCAGTGACCTCCAGGGGAGTGGGCAGTACTTC.

The chain couples TRBV11-2 to TRBJ2-2; 9 bases are shared with TRBD1. V shed 5 bases and J 4 bases; nucleotides not matched to a gene: 8. This CDR3 is built from 16 residues. Germline CDR1 is SGHAT and CDR2 is FQNNGV. The CDR3 nucleotides are TGTGCCAGCAGCCCACACCCGGGACAGGGCACCGGGGAGCTGTTTTTT. Translating gives CASSPHPGQGTGELFF.

V and J are TRBV30 and TRBJ1-1; D not resolved. Trimming took 3 bases from V and 3 from J, leaving 11 bases between them. The CDR3 length is 13 residues. Per the germline V gene, CDR1 is GTSNPN and CDR2 is SVGIG (reference sequence). The CDR3 sequence is CAWSKMAHTEAFF. The CDR3, as DNA: TGTGCCTGGAGCAAGATGGCTCACACTGAAGCTTTCTTT.

The chain joins TRBV25-1 to TRBJ2-1, with D unclear. The CDR3 contains 13 residues. Deletions cut 1 base from V and 5 bases from J, with 6 bases between. Looked up from germline, CDR1 is MGHDK and CDR2 is SYGVNS. The CDR3 coding sequence is TGTGCCAGCAGTGAATTCCGGGACAATGAGCAGTTCTTC. This sequence encodes CASSEFRDNEQFF.

The CDR3 coding sequence is TGTGCCACCAGCAGAGGTGGGACTAGCGGCTTCTACGAGCAGTACTTC. Its protein is CATSRGGTSGFYEQYF. V gene TRBV15 combines with J gene TRBJ2-7; 11 bases are a match to TRBD2. The CDR3 loop spans 16 amino acids. Germline loops: CDR1 LNHNV, CDR2 YYDKDF (reference sequence). V dropped 1 base and J dropped 3; count of bases not matched to a gene: 5.

The DNA of the CDR3 is TGCAGCGTACAAACGAGCGGGGGCGATCAAGAGACCCAGTACTTC. It translates to CSVQTSGGDQETQYF. The chain links TRBV29-1 to TRBJ2-5; TRBD2 matches at 8 bases. Looked up from germline, CDR1 is SQVTM and CDR2 is ANQGSEA. V was pared by 6 bases and J by 2 bases, with 11 bases of the junction left unmatched. The CDR3 spans 15 residues.

The J gene is TRBJ2-7, the V gene TRBV7-2, with TRBD1 identical over 7 bases. There are 12 residues in the CDR3. The germline CDR1 and CDR2 sequences are SGHTA and FQGNSA. V was pared by 6 bases and J by 7 bases, with 6 bases of the junction left unmatched. The CDR3 region is CASSLRGREQYF. Here the CDR3 DNA reads TGTGCCAGCAGTCTAAGGGGGCGGGAGCAGTACTTC.